The 25 T cell receptor beta chains reported below all come from one sample, sequenced in a study of identifying expanded T cells in peripheral blood. Libraries were prepared by immunoSEQ multiplex PCR; TCRdb keeps only in-frame clonotypes and omits some of them. The data contain 65,000 to 95,000 clones, less than 90% of them singletons. The sample consisted of blood. The receptors come from a person aged 18 to 70 in good health.

The chain employs TRBV5-1 and TRBJ2-5; the D call may be TRBD1 or TRBD2 (5 bases each). The germline gives CDR1 SGHRS, CDR2 YFSETQ. The CDR3 has 12 residues. The ends were cut back, 5 bases at V and 4 bases at J, with 9 bases in the middle. The DNA for the CDR3 is TGCGCCAGCAGGGGGGTGAGAGAGACCCAGTACTTC. This gives the protein CASRGVRETQYF.

The chain links TRBV5-1 to TRBJ2-1; 9 bases match TRBD2. CDR1 and CDR2 (germline): SGHRS, YFSETQ. V was clipped by 3 bases and J by 7 bases; unmatched bases: 11. CDR3 length: 16 residues. The CDR3 DNA sequence: TGCGCCAGCAGCTCCCGGCCCGGGACTAGCATGAATGAGCAGTTCTTC. This sequence encodes CASSSRPGTSMNEQFF.

This clone appeared once. The V call is TRBV7-3, the J call TRBJ2-3, with D perhaps assigned TRBD1 or TRBD2 (5 bases each). There are 14 residues in the CDR3. The V end lost 4 bases, the J end lost 4 bases, and 12 bases lay between the germline ends. In germline, CDR1 is SGHTA, CDR2 FQGTGA. This chain's CDR3 is CASSSGTSSDTQYF. The CDR3 DNA sequence: TGTGCCAGCAGCTCAGGGACGAGCTCAGATACGCAGTATTTT.

The CDR3 DNA sequence: TGTGCCAGCAGTTATCTACAGGGGACCAATGGCTACACCTTC. Encoded protein: CASSYLQGTNGYTF. The chain recombines TRBV7-9 with TRBJ1-2, with 7 bases fitting TRBD1. The CDR3 length is 14 residues. Germline CDR1 is SEHNR and CDR2 is FQNEAQ (reference sequence). V gave up 6 bases and J gave up 6 bases; unmatched junction bases: 10.

This chain uses TRBV18 with TRBJ2-1; TRBD1 agrees at 7 bases. Unmatched junction bases numbered 7, after V lost 2 bases and J lost 6 bases. The CDR3 spans 15 residues. Germline CDR1 and CDR2: KGHSH and LQKENI. The CDR3 DNA follows: TGTGCCAGCTCACCAAATTGGGCAGGGGGCAATGAGCAGTTCTTC. The encoded protein is CASSPNWAGGNEQFF.

The chain joins TRBV11-3 to TRBJ2-5, with D possibly matching TRBD1 (6 bases). Trimming removed 5 bases at V and 0 bases at J, with 10 bases between. The CDR3 loop spans 14 amino acids. The germline CDR1 and CDR2 sequences are SGHNT and YENEEA. In DNA, the CDR3 is TGTGCCAGCAGCCACCGGACAGACCAAGAGACCCAGTACTTC. This sequence encodes CASSHRTDQETQYF. Supplemented by reference TRBV11-3 and TRBJ2-5, the full variable domain reads EAGVVQSPRYKIIEKKQPVAFWCNPISGHNTLYWYLQNLGQGPELLIRYENEEAVDDSQLPKDRFSAERLKGVDSTLKIQPAELGDSAVYLCASSHRTDQETQYFGPGTRLLVL.

The chain links TRBV15 to TRBJ1-6; 7 bases fit TRBD1. The CDR3 runs to 16 residues. From germline, CDR1 is LNHNV and CDR2 YYDKDF (reference sequence). J lost 6 bases, V lost 0 bases, and 5 bases had no gene match. The CDR3 region is CATSRDRTGLNSPLHF. DNA of the CDR3: TGTGCCACCAGCAGAGATAGGACAGGCCTTAATTCACCCCTCCACTTT.

Only a few counts were recorded for this clone. V is TRBV7-9 and J is TRBJ1-1; no clear D gene. This CDR3 has 11 residues. Trimming removed 5 bases from V and 8 bases from J, with 9 bases in between. Germline loops: CDR1 SEHNR, CDR2 FQNEAQ (reference sequence). The CDR3 nucleotides read TGTGCCAGCAGCCTGGAACGCGAAGCTTTCTTT. This translates into CASSLEREAFF.

The J gene is TRBJ2-7, the V gene TRBV6-5; the D gene could be TRBD1 or TRBD2 (6 bases each). Germline V gene data show CDR1 as MNHEY and CDR2 as SVGAGI. V lost 6 bases to trimming and J lost 2 bases, with 17 bases between them. This CDR3 comprises 15 residues. The CDR3 nucleotides are TGTGCCAGCAGCACCGTCGGGGGCGCGACCTACGAGCAGTACTTC. This codes for CASSTVGGATYEQYF.

V usage is TRBV4-1 and J usage is TRBJ1-1; the D gene is possibly TRBD1 (5 bases). Germline CDR1 MGHRA, CDR2 YSYEKL. V was clipped by 1 base and J by 1 base, with 10 bases between them. The CDR3 sequence is 15 residues long. CDR3 nucleotides: TGCGCCAGCAGCCAAGGGGACCTACCGAACACTGAAGCTTTCTTT. This codes for CASSQGDLPNTEAFF.

This clone is a singleton in its sample. V usage is TRBV10-2 and J usage is TRBJ2-1; D may be TRBD2 (6 bases). The ends were cut back, 3 bases at V and 2 bases at J, with 8 bases in the middle. CDR3 length: 14 residues. CDR1 is WSHSY and CDR2 is SAAADI in the germline V gene. CDR3 in amino acids: CASSDGGTYNEQFF. As DNA, the CDR3 is TGCGCCAGCAGTGATGGGGGGACCTACAATGAGCAGTTCTTC.

The chain is built from TRBV11-2 and TRBJ1-1; D is perhaps TRBD1 (5 bases). Trimming took off 3 bases at V and 4 bases at J, with 12 bases between the two ends. Germline CDR1 is SGHAT and CDR2 is FQNNGV. The CDR3 has 14 amino acids. CDR3 sequence: CASSFGRVGTEAFF. CDR3 sequence (DNA): TGTGCCAGCAGCTTTGGCAGGGTGGGCACTGAAGCTTTCTTT.

The chain links TRBV6-5 to TRBJ1-5; possibly TRBD1 for D (6 bases). Trimming stripped 5 bases from V and 6 bases from J, with 14 bases between. The CDR3 extends over 14 amino acids. Germline V CDR1 and CDR2: MNHEY, SVGAGI. CDR3 nucleotides: TGTGCCAGCAGTACCCTACAGGGAATTCAGCCCCAGCATTTT. It codes for CASSTLQGIQPQHF.

The chain links TRBV9 to TRBJ1-1, with a weak D call TRBD1 (5 bases). Trimming removed 0 bases from V and 1 base from J, with 10 bases in between. The CDR3 runs 15 residues. Germline assignment: CDR1 SGDLS and CDR2 YYNGEE. In DNA form, the CDR3 reads TGTGCCAGCAGCGTAGTAGACAGTTCGAACACTGAAGCTTTCTTT. It translates to CASSVVDSSNTEAFF.

The chain is built from TRBV28 and TRBJ2-7; D is unclear. The germline V and J ends were trimmed by 8 bases and 6 bases, with 17 bases remaining between them. Germline V CDR1 and CDR2: MDHEN, SYDVKM. This CDR3 has 13 residues. In nucleotides, the CDR3 is TGTGCCAGCCTTGCGACCCGCCCGGCCGAGCAGTACTTC. It translates to CASLATRPAEQYF. Full variable domain (rest looked up from reference TRBV28 and TRBJ2-7): DVKVTQSSRYLVKRTGEKVFLECVQDMDHENMFWYRQDPGLGLRLIYFSYDVKMKEKGDIPEGYSVSREKKERFSLILESASTNQTSMYLCASLATRPAEQYFGPGTRLTVT.

The rearrangement joins TRBV19 to TRBJ2-2, with 7 bases that match TRBD1. This CDR3 is built from 15 residues. Per the germline V gene, CDR1 is LNHDA and CDR2 is SQIVND (reference sequence). V shed 5 bases, J shed 2 bases, and the junction held 5 bases outside the gene matches. Here the CDR3 DNA reads TGTGCCAGTAGTCTAGGGACAGTAAACACCGGGGAGCTGTTTTTT. This codes for CASSLGTVNTGELFF.

This clone has a single count. V usage is TRBV25-1 and J usage is TRBJ1-4; D is unresolved. V lost 1 base, J lost 8 bases, and 8 bases lay in between. Germline loops: CDR1 MGHDK, CDR2 SYGVNS. The CDR3 has 13 residues. DNA for the CDR3: TGTGCCAGCAGTGAATCATTGTGGGAAAAACTGTTTTTT. Encoded protein: CASSESLWEKLFF.

DNA of the CDR3: TGTGCCAGCAGCTTCAACACAGATACGCAGTATTTT. It encodes CASSFNTDTQYF. V and J are TRBV5-4 and TRBJ2-3; D is ambiguous. Trimming took off 2 bases at V and 2 bases at J, with 3 bases between the two ends. The CDR3 totals 12 residues. Germline lookup yields CDR1 SGHNT and CDR2 YYREEE (reference sequence).

The rearrangement links TRBV6-5 to TRBJ1-2, with 7 bases matching TRBD1. The CDR3 contains 13 residues. Germline lookup yields CDR1 MNHEY and CDR2 SVGAGI. J gave up 8 bases and V 4 bases, and 7 bases lay outside the gene matches. In DNA, the CDR3 is TGTGCCAGCAGTTGGGGGACAGATGAGGGCTACACCTTC. It codes for CASSWGTDEGYTF.

V is TRBV7-3 and J is TRBJ2-1, with 10 bases fitting TRBD2. Germline CDR1 is SGHTA and CDR2 is FQGTGA. This CDR3 has 15 amino acids. Trimming took 4 bases from V and 5 from J; bases not matched to a gene: 5. The CDR3 is CASSWSGRAHNEQFF. CDR3 DNA sequence: TGTGCCAGCAGCTGGAGCGGGAGGGCCCACAATGAGCAGTTCTTC.

The chain combines TRBV5-1 with TRBJ1-3; D call uncertain. In germline, CDR1 is SGHRS, CDR2 YFSETQ. V dropped 4 bases and J dropped 0 bases, with 14 bases sitting between them. The CDR3 is 16 amino acids. CDR3 nucleotide sequence: TGCGCCAGCAGCCCAAGCCAGCCCTTCTCTGGAAACACCATATATTTT. It translates to CASSPSQPFSGNTIYF.

The rearrangement links TRBV5-8 to TRBJ1-5; tentatively, D is TRBD1 (5 bases). This CDR3 spans 15 amino acids. V lost 3 bases and J 1 base, leaving 11 bases between the germline ends. The germline gives CDR1 SGHTS, CDR2 YDEGEE. Written as DNA, the CDR3 is TGTGCCAGCAGCTCGGATGGGGGAAGCAATCAGCCCCAGCATTTT. Its protein product is CASSSDGGSNQPQHF.

This clone was seen only a few times. V and J are TRBV19 and TRBJ1-5, with TRBD1 identical over 10 bases. Germline CDR1 reads LNHDA; CDR2 reads SQIVND (reference sequence). Unmatched junction bases numbered 2, after V lost 3 bases and J lost 6 bases. This CDR3 spans 14 amino acids. CDR3 nucleotides: TGTGCCAGTAGTATGGGGGACAGGGGTCAGCCCCAGCATTTT. This gives the protein CASSMGDRGQPQHF.

This clone was detected once. The rearrangement joins TRBV6-6 to TRBJ1-2, with 7 bases lining up with TRBD1. The CDR3 totals 14 residues. Unmatched junction bases numbered 3, after V lost 2 bases and J lost 3 bases. Germline-derived CDR1 and CDR2 are MNHNY and SVGAGI (reference sequence). The CDR3 DNA is TGTGCCAGCAGTTACACGGGACAGCACTATGGCTACACCTTC. This gives the protein CASSYTGQHYGYTF.

Here the CDR3 reads CASRRSGLAYEQYF. The CDR3 DNA reads TGTGCCAGCAGGCGCTCGGGTTTGGCCTACGAGCAGTACTTC. V is TRBV6-5 and J is TRBJ2-7; D uncertain. With 6 bases removed from V and 2 bases from J, the gap between germline ends came to 14 bases. The CDR3 loop spans 14 amino acids. Germline V gives CDR1 MNHEY, CDR2 SVGAGI.